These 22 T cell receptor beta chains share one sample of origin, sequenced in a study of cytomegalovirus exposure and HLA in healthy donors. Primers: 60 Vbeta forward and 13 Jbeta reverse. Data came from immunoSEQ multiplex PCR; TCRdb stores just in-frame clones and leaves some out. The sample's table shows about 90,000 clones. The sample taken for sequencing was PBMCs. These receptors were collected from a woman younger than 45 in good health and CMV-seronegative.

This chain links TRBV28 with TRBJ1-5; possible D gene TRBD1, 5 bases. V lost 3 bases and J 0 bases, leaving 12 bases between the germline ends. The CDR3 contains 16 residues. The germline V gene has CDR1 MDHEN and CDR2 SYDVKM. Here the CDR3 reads CASSFIQVNSNQPQHF. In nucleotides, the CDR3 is TGTGCCAGCAGTTTTATACAGGTGAATAGCAATCAGCCCCAGCATTTT.

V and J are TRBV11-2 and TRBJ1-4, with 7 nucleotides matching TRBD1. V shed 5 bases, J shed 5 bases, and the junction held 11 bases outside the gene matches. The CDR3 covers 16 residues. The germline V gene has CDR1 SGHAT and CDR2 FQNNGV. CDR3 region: CASSTRTGRFNEKLFF. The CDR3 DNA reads TGTGCCAGCAGCACACGGACAGGCCGATTCAATGAAAAACTGTTTTTT.

The CDR3 loop reads CASSPLPSPIQETQYF. In DNA form, the CDR3 reads TGTGCCAGCTCACCACTTCCTAGCCCGATCCAAGAGACCCAGTACTTC. V gene TRBV18 combines with J gene TRBJ2-5; D might be TRBD2 (5 bases). Germline V gene data show CDR1 as KGHSH and CDR2 as LQKENI. Trimming removed 1 base at V and 1 base at J, with 13 bases between. This CDR3 has 16 residues. Full variable domain (missing parts from reference TRBV18 and TRBJ2-5): NAGVMQNPRHLVRRRGQEARLRCSPMKGHSHVYWYRQLPEEGLKFMVYLQKENIIDESGMPKERFSAEFPKEGPSILRIQQVVRGDSAAYFCASSPLPSPIQETQYFGPGTRLLVL.

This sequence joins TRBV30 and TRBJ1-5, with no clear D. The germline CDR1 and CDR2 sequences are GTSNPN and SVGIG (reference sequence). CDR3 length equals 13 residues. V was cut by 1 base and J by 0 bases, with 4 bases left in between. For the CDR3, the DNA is TGTGCCTGGAGTGAACATAGCAATCAGCCCCAGCATTTT. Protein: CAWSEHSNQPQHF. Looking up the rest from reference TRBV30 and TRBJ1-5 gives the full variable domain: SQTIHQWPATLVQPVGSPLSLECTVEGTSNPNLYWYRQAAGRGLQLLFYSVGIGQISSEVPQNLSASRPQDRQFILSSKKLLLSDSGFYLCAWSEHSNQPQHFGDGTRLSIL.

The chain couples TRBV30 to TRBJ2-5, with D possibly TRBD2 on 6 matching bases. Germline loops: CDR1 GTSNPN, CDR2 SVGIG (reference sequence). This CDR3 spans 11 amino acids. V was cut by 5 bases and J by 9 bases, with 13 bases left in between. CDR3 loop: CAWGWGGAQYF. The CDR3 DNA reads TGTGCCTGGGGTTGGGGAGGTGCCCAGTACTTC.

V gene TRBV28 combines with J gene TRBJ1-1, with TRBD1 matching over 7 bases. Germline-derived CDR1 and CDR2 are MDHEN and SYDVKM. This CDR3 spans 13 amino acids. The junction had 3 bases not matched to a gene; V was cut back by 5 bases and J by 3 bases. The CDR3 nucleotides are TGTGCCAGCAGTATTGACAGGGACACTGAAGCTTTCTTT. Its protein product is CASSIDRDTEAFF.

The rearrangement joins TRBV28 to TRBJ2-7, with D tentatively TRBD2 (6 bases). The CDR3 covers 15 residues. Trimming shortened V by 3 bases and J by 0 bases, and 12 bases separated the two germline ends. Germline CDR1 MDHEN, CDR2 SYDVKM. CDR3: CASSFFWGDSYEQYF. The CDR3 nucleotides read TGTGCCAGCAGTTTCTTCTGGGGGGACTCCTACGAGCAGTACTTC.

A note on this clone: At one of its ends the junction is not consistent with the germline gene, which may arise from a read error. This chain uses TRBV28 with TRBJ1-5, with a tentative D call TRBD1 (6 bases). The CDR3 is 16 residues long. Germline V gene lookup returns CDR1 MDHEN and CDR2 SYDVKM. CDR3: CASRDRDTGSSQPQHF. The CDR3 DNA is TGTGCCAGCAGAGACCGGGACACAGGGAGCAGTCAGCCCCAGCATTTT.

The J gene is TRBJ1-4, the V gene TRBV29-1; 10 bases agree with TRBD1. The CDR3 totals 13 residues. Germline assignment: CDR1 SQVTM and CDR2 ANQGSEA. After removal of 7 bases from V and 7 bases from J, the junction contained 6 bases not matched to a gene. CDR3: CSAYRDRGEKLFF. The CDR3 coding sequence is TGCAGCGCCTACCGGGACAGGGGTGAAAAACTGTTTTTT.

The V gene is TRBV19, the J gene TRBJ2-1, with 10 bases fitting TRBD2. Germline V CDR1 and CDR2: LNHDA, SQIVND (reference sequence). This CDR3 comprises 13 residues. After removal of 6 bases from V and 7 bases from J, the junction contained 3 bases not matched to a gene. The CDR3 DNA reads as TGTGCCAGTAGGACACTAGCGGGAAATGAGCAGTTCTTC. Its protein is CASRTLAGNEQFF.

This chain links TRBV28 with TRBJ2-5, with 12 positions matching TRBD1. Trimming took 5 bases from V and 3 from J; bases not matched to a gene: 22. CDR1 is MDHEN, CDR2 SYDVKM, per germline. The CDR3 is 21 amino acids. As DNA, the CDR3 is TGTGCCAGCAGTCTTCCCGGGACAGGGGGCCACCCGCGGGAGGCTAAAGAGACCCAGTACTTC. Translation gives CASSLPGTGGHPREAKETQYF.

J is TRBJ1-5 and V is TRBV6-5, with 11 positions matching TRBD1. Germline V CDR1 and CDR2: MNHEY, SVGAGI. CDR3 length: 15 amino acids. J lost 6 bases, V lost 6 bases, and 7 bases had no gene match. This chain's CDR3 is CASSPDRGLGQPQHF. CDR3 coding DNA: TGTGCCAGCAGCCCGGACAGGGGGCTAGGTCAGCCCCAGCATTTT.

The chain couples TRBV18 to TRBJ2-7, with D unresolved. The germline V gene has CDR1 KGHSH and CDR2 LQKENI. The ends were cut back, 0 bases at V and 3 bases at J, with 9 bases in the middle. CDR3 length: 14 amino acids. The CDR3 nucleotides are TGTGCCAGCTCACCACCTGAGGTCCTCTACGAGCAGTACTTC. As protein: CASSPPEVLYEQYF.

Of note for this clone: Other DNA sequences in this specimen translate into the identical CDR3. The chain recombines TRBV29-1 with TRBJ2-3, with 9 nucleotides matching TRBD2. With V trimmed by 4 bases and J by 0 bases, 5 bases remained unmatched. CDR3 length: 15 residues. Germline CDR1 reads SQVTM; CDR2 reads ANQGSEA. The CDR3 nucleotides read TGCAGCGTTGCTCGGCTAGCGGGGAGCACAGATACGCAGTATTTT. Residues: CSVARLAGSTDTQYF.

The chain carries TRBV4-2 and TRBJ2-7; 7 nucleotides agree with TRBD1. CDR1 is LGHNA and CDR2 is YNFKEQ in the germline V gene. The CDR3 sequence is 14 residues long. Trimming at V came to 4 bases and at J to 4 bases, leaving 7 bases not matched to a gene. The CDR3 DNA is TGTGCCAGCAGCCGAGAGAGGGGGCCTTACGAGCAGTACTTC. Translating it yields CASSRERGPYEQYF.

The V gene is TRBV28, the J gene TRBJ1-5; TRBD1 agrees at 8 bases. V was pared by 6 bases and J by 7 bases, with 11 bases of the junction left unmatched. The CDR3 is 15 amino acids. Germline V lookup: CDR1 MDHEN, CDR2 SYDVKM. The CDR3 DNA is TGTGCCAGCAGCACGACAGGGGAGGTTAACCAGCCCCAGCATTTT. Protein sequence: CASSTTGEVNQPQHF.

The CDR3 sequence is CASSVGTGSSYEQYF. In nucleotides, the CDR3 is TGTGCCAGCAGCGTAGGGACAGGGAGCTCCTACGAGCAGTACTTC. V is TRBV9 and J is TRBJ2-5; 8 bases are a match to TRBD1. The J call may be incorrect, as the DNA end agrees better with TRBJ2-7. CDR3 length equals 15 residues. The V gene's germline CDR1 is SGDLS and CDR2 YYNGEE.

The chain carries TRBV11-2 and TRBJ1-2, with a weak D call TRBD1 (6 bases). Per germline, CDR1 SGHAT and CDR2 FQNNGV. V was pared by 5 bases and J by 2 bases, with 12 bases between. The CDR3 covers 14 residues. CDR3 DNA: TGTGCCAGCAGCCAGGACAGCGGAAACTATGGCTACACCTTC. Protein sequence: CASSQDSGNYGYTF.

CDR3 amino acids: CASSSPYAEGKETQYF. DNA for the CDR3: TGTGCCAGCAGCTCCCCCTATGCCGAGGGTAAGGAGACCCAGTACTTC. The chain carries TRBV5-5 and TRBJ2-5, with D possibly TRBD2 on 5 matching bases. CDR1 and CDR2 from the germline V gene are SGHKS and YYEKEE (reference sequence). V was clipped by 3 bases and J by 5 bases, with 20 bases between them. CDR3 size: 16 residues.

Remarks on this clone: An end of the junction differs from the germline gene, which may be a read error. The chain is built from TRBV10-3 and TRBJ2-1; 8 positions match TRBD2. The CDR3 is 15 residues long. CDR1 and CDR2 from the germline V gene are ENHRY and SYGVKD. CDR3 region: CAITSGSGMYNEQLF. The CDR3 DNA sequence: TGTGCCATCACCTCGGGTAGCGGGATGTACAATGAGCAGCTCTTC.

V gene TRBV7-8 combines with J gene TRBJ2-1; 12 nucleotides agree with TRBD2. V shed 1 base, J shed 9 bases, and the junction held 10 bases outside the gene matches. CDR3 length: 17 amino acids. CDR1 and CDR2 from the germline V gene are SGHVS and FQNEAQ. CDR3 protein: CASSLERASGRATEQFF. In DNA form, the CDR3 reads TGTGCCAGCAGCTTAGAACGGGCTAGCGGGAGGGCCACTGAGCAGTTCTTC.

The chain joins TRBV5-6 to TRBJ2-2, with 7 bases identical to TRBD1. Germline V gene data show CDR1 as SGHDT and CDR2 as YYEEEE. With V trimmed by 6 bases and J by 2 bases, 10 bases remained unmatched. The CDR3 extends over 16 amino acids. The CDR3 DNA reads TGTGCCAGCAACAAGAACCGGGACAGAAACACCGGGGAGCTGTTTTTT. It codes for CASNKNRDRNTGELFF. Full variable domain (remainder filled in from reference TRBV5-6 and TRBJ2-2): DAGVTQSPTHLIKTRGQQVTLRCSPKSGHDTVSWYQQALGQGPQFIFQYYEEEERQRGNFPDRFSGHQFPNYSSELNVNALLLGDSALYLCASNKNRDRNTGELFFGEGSRLTVL.